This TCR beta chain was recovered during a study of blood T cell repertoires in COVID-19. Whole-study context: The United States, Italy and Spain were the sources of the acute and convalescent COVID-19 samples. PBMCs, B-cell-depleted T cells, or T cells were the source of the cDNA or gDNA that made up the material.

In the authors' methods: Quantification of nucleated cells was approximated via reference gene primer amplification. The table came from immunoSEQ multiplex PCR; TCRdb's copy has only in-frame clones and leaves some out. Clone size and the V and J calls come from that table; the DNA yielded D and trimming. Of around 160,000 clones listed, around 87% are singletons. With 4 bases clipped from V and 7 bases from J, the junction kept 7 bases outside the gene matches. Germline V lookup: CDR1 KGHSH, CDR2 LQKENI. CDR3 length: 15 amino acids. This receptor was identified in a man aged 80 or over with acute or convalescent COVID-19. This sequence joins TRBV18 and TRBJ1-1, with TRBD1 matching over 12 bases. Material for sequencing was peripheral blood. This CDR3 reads CASSLGTGGFREAFF. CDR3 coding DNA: TGTGCCAGCTCACTTGGGACAGGGGGCTTTCGTGAAGCTTTCTTT.